Presented here are 27 T cell receptor beta chains from one specimen sequenced in a study of T cell repertoires in cytomegalovirus infection. TCRdb called the reads again in MiXCR, with one record for every CDR3 protein. The sample consists of over 300,000 distinct CDR3 sequences, 9% to 9.5% of them appearing once. Sequencing was carried out using PBMCs. The source of these receptors is a human donor in good health (CMV status not recorded). Some clones in this sample may be carry-over from other donors' samples.

In this sample, this clonotype turned up many times. The genes are TRBV4-2 and TRBJ1-2; perhaps TRBD1 as D (5 bases). This CDR3 region has 15 residues. V lost 4 bases, J lost 1 base, and 13 bases lay in between. Germline V CDR1 and CDR2: LGHNA, YNFKEQ. The CDR3 here is CASSPHATDNYGYTF. The CDR3 DNA reads TGTGCCAGCAGCCCGCACGCGACAGATAACTATGGCTACACCTTC.

The table lists this clonotype with many counts. The rearrangement joins TRBV7-2 to TRBJ2-1, with a possible D match to TRBD1 (6 bases). V was pared by 1 base and J by 0 bases, with 13 bases between. CDR1 is SGHTA and CDR2 is FQGNSA in the germline V gene. The CDR3 sequence is 17 residues long. CDR3 nucleotide sequence: TGTGCCAGCAGCTTAGAAGTAGGGGGAAGCTCCTACAATGAGCAGTTCTTC. This encodes CASSLEVGGSSYNEQFF.

V and J are TRBV30 and TRBJ2-1; D possibly corresponds to TRBD1 (6 bases). V lost 0 bases, J lost 1 base, and 10 bases lay in between. This CDR3 comprises 15 residues. The germline gives CDR1 GTSNPN, CDR2 SVGIG (reference sequence). The DNA for the CDR3 is TGTGCCTGGAGTGTAGGGCAGGGGTCCTACAATGAGCAGTTCTTC. The encoded protein is CAWSVGQGSYNEQFF.

This clonotype appeared many times. This chain uses TRBV20-1 with TRBJ1-1; D not certain. The CDR3 consists of 10 residues. Germline-derived CDR1 and CDR2 are DFQATT and SNEGSKA (reference sequence). V lost 5 bases to trimming and J lost 7 bases, with 8 bases between them. This chain's CDR3 is CSAQAGEAFF. Here the CDR3 DNA reads TGCAGTGCTCAGGCAGGTGAAGCTTTCTTT.

The sample holds many counts of this clonotype. The chain has TRBV10-3 and TRBJ2-1, with D perhaps matching TRBD1 or TRBD2 (5 bases each). Germline assignment: CDR1 ENHRY and CDR2 SYGVKD. The CDR3 runs 16 residues. Trimming shortened V by 10 bases and J by 5 bases, and 24 bases separated the two germline ends. As DNA, the CDR3 is TGTGCCACGCAGGGAGAACGGGGAGCAATAAACAATGAGCAGTTCTTC. It encodes CATQGERGAINNEQFF.

The sample holds many counts of this clonotype. J is TRBJ2-7 and V is TRBV7-6; D uncertain. The CDR3 covers 13 residues. Germline CDR1 reads SGHVS; CDR2 reads FNYEAQ. V lost 2 bases and J lost 0, with 5 bases in between. The CDR3 sequence is CASSLTRSYEQYF. Here the CDR3 DNA reads TGTGCCAGCAGCTTAACTCGCTCCTACGAGCAGTACTTC.

This clonotype has just a few counts. The chain recombines TRBV18 with TRBJ2-1; 10 positions agree with TRBD2. This CDR3 has 16 amino acids. J lost 7 bases, V lost 3 bases, and 9 bases had no gene match. Germline lookup yields CDR1 KGHSH and CDR2 LQKENI. The CDR3 loop is CASSPQPSGSSNEQFF. As DNA, the CDR3 is TGTGCCAGCTCACCCCAGCCTAGCGGGAGTAGTAATGAGCAGTTCTTC.

This clonotype was seen at least ten times. The chain couples TRBV20-1 to TRBJ1-2, with D maybe TRBD1 (5 bases). Trimming removed 6 bases at V and 8 bases at J, with 22 bases between. Germline loops: CDR1 DFQATT, CDR2 SNEGSKA (reference sequence). There are 14 residues in the CDR3. The CDR3 region is CSAPPQGGAGGYTF. CDR3 bases: TGCAGTGCCCCACCCCAAGGAGGGGCGGGGGGCTACACCTTC.

This clonotype was counted many times. The rearrangement links TRBV7-2 to TRBJ1-1; D unresolved. Looked up from germline, CDR1 is SGHTA and CDR2 is FQGNSA. V shed 4 bases and J shed 3 bases, with 6 bases lying between them. The CDR3 has 12 residues. CDR3 sequence: CASSSLYTEAFF. CDR3 in DNA: TGTGCCAGCAGCTCTCTGTACACTGAAGCTTTCTTT. Using reference TRBV7-2 and TRBJ1-1 for the parts outside the CDR3, the full variable domain is GAGVSQSPSNKVTEKGKDVELRCDPISGHTALYWYRQSLGQGLEFLIYFQGNSAPDKSGLPSDRFSAERTGGSVSTLTIQRTQQEDSAVYLCASSSLYTEAFFGQGTRLTVV.

This clonotype was observed a handful of times. V gene TRBV28 combines with J gene TRBJ2-5, with D perhaps given as TRBD1 or TRBD2 (5 bases each). With 5 bases removed from V and 2 bases from J, the gap between germline ends came to 27 bases. The CDR3 is 19 amino acids. Germline lookup yields CDR1 MDHEN and CDR2 SYDVKM. The CDR3 region is CASSGIWGTGVRVQETQYF. CDR3 in DNA: TGTGCCAGCAGTGGTATATGGGGGACGGGCGTGCGCGTACAAGAGACCCAGTACTTC.

Many counts were recorded for this clonotype. The chain is built from TRBV7-2 and TRBJ1-2; TRBD1 aligns across 7 bases. Losses at the gene ends were 0 bases for V and 8 bases for J; bases not matched to a gene: 9. The CDR3 is 15 amino acids. Looked up from germline, CDR1 is SGHTA and CDR2 is FQGNSA. CDR3 loop: CASSLAQGINGGYTF. The CDR3 DNA reads as TGTGCCAGCAGCTTAGCACAGGGGATCAATGGAGGCTACACCTTC. The full variable domain, rest sourced from reference TRBV7-2 and TRBJ1-2, is GAGVSQSPSNKVTEKGKDVELRCDPISGHTALYWYRQSLGQGLEFLIYFQGNSAPDKSGLPSDRFSAERTGGSVSTLTIQRTQQEDSAVYLCASSLAQGINGGYTFGSGTRLTVV.

This clonotype was seen only a few times. The J gene is TRBJ2-5, the V gene TRBV7-2; D might be TRBD2 (5 bases). Germline V gene lookup returns CDR1 SGHTA and CDR2 FQGNSA. This CDR3 has 13 residues. Trimming pared 2 bases from V and 5 bases from J, leaving 9 bases between. In nucleotides, the CDR3 is TGTGCCAGCAGCTTACGCAGGAGGGAGACCCAGTACTTC. Translation: CASSLRRRETQYF.

The chain combines TRBV12-3 or TRBV12-4 with TRBJ2-3; D gene ambiguous. This CDR3 is 12 amino acids long. V dropped 6 bases and J dropped 3 bases, with 7 bases sitting between them. CDR3 bases: TGTGCCAGCAGGGCTATAACAGATACGCAGTATTTT. Translating gives CASRAITDTQYF.

In its sample, this clonotype was seen many times. The chain employs TRBV7-2 and TRBJ1-6; the match to TRBD1 covers 9 bases. This CDR3 has 15 residues. Trimming at V came to 5 bases and at J to 8 bases, leaving 7 bases not matched to a gene. Per germline, CDR1 SGHTA and CDR2 FQGNSA. The CDR3 loop reads CASSQTGGNYSPLHF. CDR3 nucleotide sequence: TGTGCCAGCAGCCAGACAGGGGGAAATTATTCACCCCTCCACTTT.

The sample holds a few counts of this clonotype. The chain couples TRBV6-1 to TRBJ2-7, with 7 bases that match TRBD2. The germline V gene has CDR1 MNHNS and CDR2 SASEGT. V lost 5 bases to trimming and J lost 4 bases; unmatched junction nucleotides: 14. The CDR3 has 16 amino acids. In DNA form, the CDR3 reads TGTGCCAGCAGTTCCCAGATAGCGGGCCCTCCTTACGAGCAGTACTTC. Protein sequence: CASSSQIAGPPYEQYF.

This clonotype was recorded only once. The chain links TRBV20-1 to TRBJ2-7; D is perhaps TRBD1 (5 bases). V was shortened by 6 bases and J by 4 bases, with 16 bases between the two germline ends. The CDR3 has 13 amino acids. CDR1 is DFQATT, CDR2 SNEGSKA, per germline (reference sequence). CDR3 in amino acids: CSASPGIGYEQYF. The CDR3 DNA is TGCAGTGCCAGTCCAGGGATCGGGTACGAGCAGTACTTC.

This clonotype occurred many times. The V call is TRBV6-5, the J call TRBJ2-7, with 11 positions matching TRBD2. The V segment lost 6 bases and the J segment 7 bases; nucleotides outside the gene matches: 8. The CDR3 consists of 14 residues. Germline values: CDR1 MNHEY, CDR2 SVGAGI. Here the CDR3 reads CASSRTSGRVEQYF. The CDR3 nucleotides are TGTGCCAGCAGCCGAACTAGCGGGAGAGTTGAGCAGTACTTC.

This clonotype showed up many times. The V gene is TRBV7-2, the J gene TRBJ2-7; 9 bases match TRBD1. CDR1 and CDR2 (germline): SGHTA, FQGNSA. Trimming removed 2 bases from V and 3 bases from J; junction bases left unmatched: 5. CDR3 size: 15 residues. CDR3 loop: CASSLNPGQGYEQYF. The CDR3 DNA sequence: TGTGCCAGCAGCTTAAACCCGGGACAGGGCTACGAGCAGTACTTC.

This clonotype has ten or more counts. The chain couples TRBV12-3 or TRBV12-4 to TRBJ1-1; D is unclear. CDR3 length: 12 residues. Trimming shortened V by 0 bases and J by 9 bases, and 8 bases separated the two germline ends. CDR3: CASSLASAKAFF. In DNA, the CDR3 is TGTGCCAGCAGTTTAGCTTCAGCAAAAGCTTTCTTT.

The chain links TRBV7-2 to TRBJ2-2, with D unclear. The CDR3 covers 14 residues. Trimming removed 2 bases at V and 1 base at J, with 5 bases between. The germline V gene has CDR1 SGHTA and CDR2 FQGNSA. In DNA form, the CDR3 reads TGTGCCAGCAGCTTAAACGTGAACACCGGGGAGCTGTTTTTT. Translating gives CASSLNVNTGELFF.

The chain couples TRBV5-1 to TRBJ1-6; D is perhaps TRBD1 (5 bases). Germline CDR1 is SGHRS and CDR2 is YFSETQ. The CDR3 consists of 15 residues. Between the trimmed V and J ends, which lost 2 bases and 7 bases, there was a span of 13 bases. DNA for the CDR3: TGCGCCAGCAGCTTTTCGGGGGACGGGAATTCACCCCTCCACTTT. It codes for CASSFSGDGNSPLHF.

This clonotype was observed at least ten times. V and J are TRBV7-2 and TRBJ1-5; D unresolved. V dropped 2 bases and J dropped 3 bases, with 5 bases sitting between them. CDR3 length equals 13 residues. Looked up from germline, CDR1 is SGHTA and CDR2 is FQGNSA. The CDR3 sequence: CASSLRINQPQHF. For the CDR3, the DNA is TGTGCCAGCAGCTTAAGGATCAATCAGCCCCAGCATTTT. The full variable domain, in which reference TRBV7-2 and TRBJ1-5 provide the parts outside the CDR3, is GAGVSQSPSNKVTEKGKDVELRCDPISGHTALYWYRQSLGQGLEFLIYFQGNSAPDKSGLPSDRFSAERTGGSVSTLTIQRTQQEDSAVYLCASSLRINQPQHFGDGTRLSIL.

This clonotype was seen at least ten times. This chain uses TRBV7-2 with TRBJ2-1; 8 nucleotides line up with TRBD1. V lost 5 bases and J lost 5; bases outside the gene matches: 11. The CDR3 is 16 amino acids. Per germline, CDR1 SGHTA and CDR2 FQGNSA. DNA of the CDR3: TGTGCCAGCAGCGCACCTGGGACAGGACTCAACAATGAGCAGTTCTTC. This sequence encodes CASSAPGTGLNNEQFF.

The V call is TRBV5-5, the J call TRBJ2-1; tentatively, D is TRBD2 (5 bases). Trimming pared 4 bases from V and 3 bases from J, leaving 17 bases between. This CDR3 is 16 amino acids long. Per germline, CDR1 SGHKS and CDR2 YYEKEE (reference sequence). In DNA, the CDR3 is TGTGCCAGCAGCCGAAGACTAACTTCTAGCTACAATGAGCAGTTCTTC. Protein sequence: CASSRRLTSSYNEQFF. Together with reference TRBV5-5 and TRBJ2-1, the CDR3 gives the full variable domain: DAGVTQSPTHLIKTRGQQVTLRCSPISGHKSVSWYQQVLGQGPQFIFQYYEKEERGRGNFPDRFSARQFPNYSSELNVNALLLGDSALYLCASSRRLTSSYNEQFFGPGTRLTVL.

This clonotype was seen many times. This rearrangement joins TRBV25-1 to TRBJ2-3; D possibly corresponds to TRBD2 (5 bases). Trimming pared 8 bases from V and 0 bases from J, leaving 9 bases between. CDR1 and CDR2 from the germline V gene are MGHDK and SYGVNS. The CDR3 covers 13 residues. The CDR3 sequence is CASLRGSTDTQYF. The CDR3 DNA sequence: TGTGCCAGCCTCCGGGGTAGCACAGATACGCAGTATTTT.

This clonotype was counted only a few times. V usage is TRBV20-1 and J usage is TRBJ1-2; D is unclear. The CDR3 has 13 amino acids. The germline V gene has CDR1 DFQATT and CDR2 SNEGSKA (reference sequence). In nucleotides, the CDR3 is TGCATTACGACCGAGGCCACTAACTATGGCTACACCTTC. It yields the protein CITTEATNYGYTF.

This clonotype was counted many times. V is TRBV7-2 and J is TRBJ1-1, with D hard to call. Trimming left V 5 bases short and J 1 base short, with 11 bases between. There are 14 residues in the CDR3. Germline CDR1 and CDR2: SGHTA and FQGNSA. The CDR3 region is CASSPHSANTEAFF. The CDR3 DNA reads as TGTGCCAGCAGCCCCCATAGTGCGAACACTGAAGCTTTCTTT. The complete variable domain, with remaining parts taken from reference TRBV7-2 and TRBJ1-1, reads GAGVSQSPSNKVTEKGKDVELRCDPISGHTALYWYRQSLGQGLEFLIYFQGNSAPDKSGLPSDRFSAERTGGSVSTLTIQRTQQEDSAVYLCASSPHSANTEAFFGQGTRLTVV.